This is a list of T cell receptor beta chains from one sample in a study of regulatory T cells in long-lasting Graves disease. MiXCR was run by TCRdb on the multiplex PCR reads, yielding one entry per CDR3 protein. This sample carries a few hundred thousand distinct CDR3 sequences, about 16% of them seen once, and the ten largest clones take about 25%. The data also belong to a second study, concerning T cells in Graves' hyperthyroidism and ophthalmopathy.

The sample was peripheral blood mononuclear cells (PBMCs), taken at new diagnosis, from a patient treated with antithyroid drugs. The receptors originated from a woman aged 18 to 35 with Graves disease. Each CDR3 is given with its conserved first and last residue. Fields, in order: clone size, J gene, D gene, V gene, CDR3 protein, CDR3 DNA. D genes are given only for firm matches. Size is stated for part of the rows, as once, few or many counts, or as a class when the clone is expanded.

clone_size: many
j_call: TRBJ2-3
d_call: TRBD2
v_call: TRBV5-5
cdr3_aa: CASSLALAGVSTDTQYF
cdr3_nt: TGTGCCAGCAGCTTGGCCCTAGCGGGAGTCAGCACAGATACGCAGTATTTT

clone_size: -
j_call: TRBJ2-1
d_call: -
v_call: TRBV9
cdr3_aa: CASSPRDRTYNEQFF
cdr3_nt: TGTGCCAGCAGCCCCCGGGACCGGACCTACAATGAGCAGTTCTTC

clone_size: many
j_call: TRBJ2-1
d_call: TRBD2
v_call: TRBV5-1
cdr3_aa: CASSLLAGTIYNEQFF
cdr3_nt: TGCGCCAGCAGCTTGCTAGCGGGGACGATCTACAATGAGCAGTTCTTC

clone_size: many
j_call: TRBJ1-1
d_call: -
v_call: TRBV28
cdr3_aa: CASSSQLATLLENTEAFF
cdr3_nt: TGTGCCAGCAGTTCCCAATTGGCCACTCTTCTGGAGAACACTGAAGCTTTCTTT

clone_size: few
j_call: TRBJ1-1
d_call: -
v_call: TRBV12-3/TRBV12-4
cdr3_aa: CASSMWGRTEAFF
cdr3_nt: TGTGCCAGCAGTATGTGGGGCCGGACTGAAGCTTTCTTT

clone_size: many
j_call: TRBJ2-3
d_call: -
v_call: TRBV29-1
cdr3_aa: CSVGTGTDTQYF
cdr3_nt: TGCAGCGTTGGGACAGGCACAGATACGCAGTATTTT

clone_size: many
j_call: TRBJ2-7
d_call: TRBD1
v_call: TRBV18
cdr3_aa: CASSPPTGQILYEQYF
cdr3_nt: TGTGCCAGCTCACCACCGACAGGGCAAATCCTCTACGAGCAGTACTTC

clone_size: few
j_call: TRBJ2-1
d_call: -
v_call: TRBV15
cdr3_aa: CATSRDPLEPYNEQFF
cdr3_nt: TGTGCCACCAGCAGAGATCCCCTAGAGCCTTACAATGAGCAGTTCTTC

clone_size: once
j_call: TRBJ2-5
d_call: -
v_call: TRBV4-2
cdr3_aa: CASSQGGGGETQYF
cdr3_nt: TGTGCCAGCAGCCAAGGGGGAGGTGGGGAGACCCAGTACTTC

clone_size: -
j_call: TRBJ1-5
d_call: -
v_call: TRBV4-1
cdr3_aa: CASSQVWQFSNQPQHF
cdr3_nt: TGCGCCAGCAGCCAAGTTTGGCAGTTTAGCAATCAGCCCCAGCATTTT

clone_size: few
j_call: TRBJ1-5
d_call: -
v_call: TRBV19
cdr3_aa: CASRAGQAGLPQHF
cdr3_nt: TGTGCCAGTAGGGCCGGACAAGCTGGACTGCCCCAGCATTTT

clone_size: many
j_call: TRBJ1-2
d_call: TRBD1
v_call: TRBV27
cdr3_aa: CASSPGQGHLSNYGYTF
cdr3_nt: TGTGCCAGCAGTCCAGGACAGGGTCACCTCTCTAACTATGGCTACACCTTC

clone_size: few
j_call: TRBJ1-6
d_call: TRBD1
v_call: TRBV27
cdr3_aa: CASSLAPLTGFKPLHF
cdr3_nt: TGTGCCAGCAGTTTAGCGCCCCTGACAGGGTTTAAACCCCTCCACTTT

clone_size: -
j_call: TRBJ1-3
d_call: -
v_call: TRBV11-2
cdr3_aa: CASSLEWRFSGNTIYF
cdr3_nt: TGTGCCAGCAGCTTAGAGTGGCGCTTCTCTGGAAACACCATATATTTT

clone_size: many
j_call: TRBJ2-1
d_call: -
v_call: TRBV27
cdr3_aa: CASSLRGDEQFF
cdr3_nt: TGTGCCAGCAGCCTAAGAGGGGATGAGCAGTTCTTC

clone_size: few
j_call: TRBJ2-7
d_call: TRBD2
v_call: TRBV7-4
cdr3_aa: CASSPPQFRLAGSYEQYF
cdr3_nt: TGTGCCAGCAGCCCCCCACAATTCAGACTAGCGGGGTCCTACGAGCAGTACTTC

clone_size: many
j_call: TRBJ1-4
d_call: TRBD1
v_call: TRBV2
cdr3_aa: CASSQGGTNEKLFF
cdr3_nt: TGTGCCAGCAGCCAGGGGGGGACGAATGAAAAACTGTTTTTT

clone_size: once
j_call: TRBJ1-6
d_call: -
v_call: TRBV27
cdr3_aa: CASRDSFNSPLHF
cdr3_nt: TGTGCCAGCAGGGACAGTTTTAATTCACCCCTCCACTTT

clone_size: few
j_call: TRBJ1-2
d_call: TRBD1
v_call: TRBV3-1
cdr3_aa: CASSQKIQGTYGYTF
cdr3_nt: TGTGCCAGCAGCCAAAAAATACAGGGGACCTATGGCTACACCTTC

clone_size: many
j_call: TRBJ2-5
d_call: TRBD2
v_call: TRBV3-1
cdr3_aa: CASSQASGSRQETQYF
cdr3_nt: TGTGCCAGCAGCCAGGCTAGCGGGAGTCGTCAAGAGACCCAGTACTTC

clone_size: few
j_call: TRBJ2-7
d_call: -
v_call: TRBV5-1
cdr3_aa: CASSLGTRQGYEQYF
cdr3_nt: TGCGCCAGCAGCTTGGGGACAAGGCAGGGATACGAGCAGTACTTC

clone_size: -
j_call: TRBJ2-2
d_call: -
v_call: TRBV7-9
cdr3_aa: CASNGGGQNANTGELFF
cdr3_nt: TGTGCCAGCAATGGGGGAGGACAGAACGCGAACACCGGGGAGCTGTTTTTT

clone_size: few
j_call: TRBJ2-7
d_call: -
v_call: TRBV30
cdr3_aa: CAWSVRGSHSAYEQYF
cdr3_nt: TGTGCCTGGAGTGTACGTGGTAGCCATAGTGCCTACGAGCAGTACTTC

clone_size: many
j_call: TRBJ1-2
d_call: TRBD1
v_call: TRBV20-1
cdr3_aa: CSADDRGDYGYTF
cdr3_nt: TGCAGTGCTGATGACAGGGGGGACTATGGCTACACCTTC

clone_size: few
j_call: TRBJ2-1
d_call: TRBD2
v_call: TRBV6-9
cdr3_aa: CASSYDGTSGRYEQFF
cdr3_nt: TGTGCCAGCAGTTACGACGGGACTAGCGGGAGGTATGAGCAGTTCTTC

clone_size: few
j_call: TRBJ1-2
d_call: -
v_call: TRBV9
cdr3_aa: CASSASGEGGYGYTF
cdr3_nt: TGTGCCAGCAGCGCAAGCGGGGAGGGGGGCTATGGCTACACCTTC

clone_size: many
j_call: TRBJ1-1
d_call: TRBD1
v_call: TRBV3-1
cdr3_aa: CASSQSGGLTHTEAFF
cdr3_nt: TGTGCCAGCAGCCAATCAGGGGGGCTCACTCACACTGAAGCTTTCTTT

clone_size: -
j_call: TRBJ1-2
d_call: TRBD1
v_call: TRBV7-3
cdr3_aa: CASSLTGTGEWWYGYTF
cdr3_nt: TGTGCCAGCAGCTTAACCGGGACAGGGGAGTGGTGGTATGGCTACACCTTC

clone_size: many
j_call: TRBJ1-5
d_call: -
v_call: TRBV11-2
cdr3_aa: CASSLAQYNQPQHF
cdr3_nt: TGTGCCAGCAGCTTAGCCCAGTACAATCAGCCCCAGCATTTT

clone_size: few
j_call: TRBJ2-1
d_call: TRBD2
v_call: TRBV7-2
cdr3_aa: CASSLGASGLEQFF
cdr3_nt: TGTGCCAGCAGCTTAGGGGCTAGCGGGTTAGAGCAGTTCTTC

clone_size: few
j_call: TRBJ1-1
d_call: -
v_call: TRBV7-2
cdr3_aa: CASSLAGFRATEAFF
cdr3_nt: TGTGCCAGCAGCTTAGCGGGATTTAGGGCCACTGAAGCTTTCTTT

clone_size: few
j_call: TRBJ2-3
d_call: -
v_call: TRBV10-1
cdr3_aa: CASSESDPWGTDTQYF
cdr3_nt: TGCGCCAGCAGTGAATCAGACCCTTGGGGAACAGATACGCAGTATTTT

clone_size: many
j_call: TRBJ2-3
d_call: -
v_call: TRBV28
cdr3_aa: CATRNTDTQYF
cdr3_nt: TGTGCCACGCGGAACACAGATACGCAGTATTTT

clone_size: many
j_call: TRBJ1-5
d_call: TRBD1
v_call: TRBV2
cdr3_aa: CASSGSGTGVQPQHF
cdr3_nt: TGTGCCAGCAGTGGCTCCGGGACAGGGGTTCAGCCCCAGCATTTT

clone_size: many
j_call: TRBJ1-3
d_call: TRBD1
v_call: TRBV30
cdr3_aa: CAWTFRTGGSGNTIYF
cdr3_nt: TGTGCCTGGACATTTAGGACAGGGGGATCTGGAAACACCATATATTTT

clone_size: few
j_call: TRBJ1-6
d_call: TRBD1
v_call: TRBV7-2
cdr3_aa: CASSLFGQGDSPLHF
cdr3_nt: TGTGCCAGCAGCTTATTCGGACAGGGGGATTCACCCCTCCACTTT

clone_size: many
j_call: TRBJ2-5
d_call: TRBD1
v_call: TRBV6-2/TRBV6-3
cdr3_aa: CASSYRTGPDQETQYF
cdr3_nt: TGTGCCAGCAGTTACAGGACAGGCCCGGACCAAGAGACCCAGTACTTC